This is a list of T cell receptor beta chains from one sample in a study of blood T cell repertoires in COVID-19. Data came from immunoSEQ multiplex PCR; TCRdb stores just in-frame clones and leaves some out. The table shows approximately 74,000 clones, with roughly 80% occurring only once. The material sequenced was peripheral blood. These receptors originate from a woman over 75 with active or convalescent COVID-19. Both conserved end residues are part of each CDR3. The order of the fields is V gene, D gene, clone size, J gene, CDR3 protein. A D gene is named only where the DNA matches it firmly. Clone size is shown for a subset of rows, as once, few, many or a class of expanded clone.

>TRBV5-1|TRBD1|.|TRBJ1-2
CASSGAGTGDGYTF
>TRBV20-1|.|.|TRBJ1-1
CSAYDSPEAFF
>TRBV29-1|TRBD1|.|TRBJ1-5
CSVEEDRYQPQHF
>TRBV6-5|.|.|TRBJ1-2
CASSYSNSGQAKGYTF
>TRBV21-1|.|.|TRBJ2-5
CASSAEDQETQYF
>TRBV6-6|TRBD2|.|TRBJ2-3
CASSGRGPIRTDTQYF
>TRBV14|.|.|TRBJ2-5
CASSHVLIGTQYF
>TRBV6-6|TRBD2|.|TRBJ2-2
CASSSTSGRASGELFF
>TRBV24-1|TRBD1|.|TRBJ1-5
CATSDSTGTPSNQPQHF
>TRBV6-1|.|.|TRBJ2-3
CASREIGLPTSTDTQYF
>TRBV24-1|TRBD2|.|TRBJ2-2
CATSEGLDSGELFF
>TRBV2|.|.|TRBJ2-1
CASSKGLGSNNEQFF
>TRBV19|.|once|TRBJ1-1
CASSTHLLETGKAFF
>TRBV29-1|TRBD1|once|TRBJ2-3
CSVDQSGTGAITDTQYF
>TRBV9|TRBD1|once|TRBJ1-3
CASSVSGTAGNTIYF
>TRBV7-9|.|.|TRBJ2-2
CASSLTTGELFF
>TRBV6-5|TRBD2|.|TRBJ2-1
CASRIAGTIYNEQFF